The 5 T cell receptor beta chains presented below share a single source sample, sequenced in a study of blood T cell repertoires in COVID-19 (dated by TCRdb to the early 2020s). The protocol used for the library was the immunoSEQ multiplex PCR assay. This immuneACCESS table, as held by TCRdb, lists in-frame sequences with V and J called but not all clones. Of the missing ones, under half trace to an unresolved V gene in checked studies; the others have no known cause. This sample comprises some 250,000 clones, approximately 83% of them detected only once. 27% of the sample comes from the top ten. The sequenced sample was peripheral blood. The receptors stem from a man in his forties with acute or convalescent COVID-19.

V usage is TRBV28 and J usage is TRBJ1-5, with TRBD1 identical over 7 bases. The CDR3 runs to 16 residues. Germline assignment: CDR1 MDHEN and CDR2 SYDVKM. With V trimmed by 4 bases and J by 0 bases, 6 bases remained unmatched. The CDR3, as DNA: TGTGCCAGCAGTTCCTCGGGACAGTTTAGCAATCAGCCCCAGCATTTT. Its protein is CASSSSGQFSNQPQHF.

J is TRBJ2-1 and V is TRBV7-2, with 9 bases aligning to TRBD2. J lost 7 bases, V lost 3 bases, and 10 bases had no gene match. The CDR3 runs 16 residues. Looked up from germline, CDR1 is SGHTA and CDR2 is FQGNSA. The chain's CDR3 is CASSFSLAGVRNEQFF. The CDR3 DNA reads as TGTGCCAGCAGCTTCTCTTTAGCGGGAGTTAGGAATGAGCAGTTCTTC. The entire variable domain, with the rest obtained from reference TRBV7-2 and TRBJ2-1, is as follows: GAGVSQSPSNKVTEKGKDVELRCDPISGHTALYWYRQSLGQGLEFLIYFQGNSAPDKSGLPSDRFSAERTGGSVSTLTIQRTQQEDSAVYLCASSFSLAGVRNEQFFGPGTRLTVL.

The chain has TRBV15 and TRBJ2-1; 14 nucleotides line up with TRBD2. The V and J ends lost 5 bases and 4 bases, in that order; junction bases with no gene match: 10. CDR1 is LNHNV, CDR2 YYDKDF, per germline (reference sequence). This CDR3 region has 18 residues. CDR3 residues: CATSPGLAGDISYNEQFF. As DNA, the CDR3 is TGTGCCACCAGCCCGGGACTAGCGGGAGATATATCGTACAATGAGCAGTTCTTC.

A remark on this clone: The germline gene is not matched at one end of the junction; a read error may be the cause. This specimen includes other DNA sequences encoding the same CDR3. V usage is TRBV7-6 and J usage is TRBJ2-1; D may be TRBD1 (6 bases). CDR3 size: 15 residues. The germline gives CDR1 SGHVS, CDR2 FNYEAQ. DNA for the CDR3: TGTGCCAGCAGTTTAGACAGGAGCTCCTACAATGAGCAGTTCTTC. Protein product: CASSLDRSSYNEQFF.

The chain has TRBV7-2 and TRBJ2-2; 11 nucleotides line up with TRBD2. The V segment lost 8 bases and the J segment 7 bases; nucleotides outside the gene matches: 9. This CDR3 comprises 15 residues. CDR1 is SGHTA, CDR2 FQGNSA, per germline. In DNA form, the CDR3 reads TGTGCCAGCGCCGAGACTAGCGGGATGAGCGGGGAGCTGTTTTTT. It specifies CASAETSGMSGELFF.